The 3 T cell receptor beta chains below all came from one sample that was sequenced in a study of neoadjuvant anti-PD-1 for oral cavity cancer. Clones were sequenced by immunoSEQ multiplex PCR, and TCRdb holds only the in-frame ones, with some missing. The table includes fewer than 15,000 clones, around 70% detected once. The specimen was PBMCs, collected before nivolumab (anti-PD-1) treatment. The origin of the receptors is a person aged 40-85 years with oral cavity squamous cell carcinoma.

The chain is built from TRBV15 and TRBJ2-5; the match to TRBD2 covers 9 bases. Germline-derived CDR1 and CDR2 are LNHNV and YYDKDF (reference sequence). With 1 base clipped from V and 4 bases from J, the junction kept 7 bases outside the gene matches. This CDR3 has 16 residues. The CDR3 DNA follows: TGTGCCACCAGCAGAGTCGGTGGGACTAGCAGAGAGACCCAGTACTTC. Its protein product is CATSRVGGTSRETQYF.

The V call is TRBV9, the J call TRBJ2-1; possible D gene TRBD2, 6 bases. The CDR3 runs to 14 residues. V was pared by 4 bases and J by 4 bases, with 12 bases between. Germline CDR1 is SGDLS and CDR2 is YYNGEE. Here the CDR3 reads CASSPGLGYNEQFF. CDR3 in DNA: TGTGCCAGCAGCCCGGGACTGGGTTACAATGAGCAGTTCTTC. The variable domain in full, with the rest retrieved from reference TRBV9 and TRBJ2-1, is DSGVTQTPKHLITATGQRVTLRCSPRSGDLSVYWYQQSLDQGLQFLIQYYNGEERAKGNILERFSAQQFPDLHSELNLSSLELGDSALYFCASSPGLGYNEQFFGPGTRLTVL.

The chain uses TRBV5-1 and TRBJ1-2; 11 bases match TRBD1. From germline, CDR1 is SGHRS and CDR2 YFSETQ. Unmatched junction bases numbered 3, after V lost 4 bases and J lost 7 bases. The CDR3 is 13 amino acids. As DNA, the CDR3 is TGCGCCAGCAGCCTGGGACAGGGGGGTGGCTACACCTTC. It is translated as CASSLGQGGGYTF.